This T cell receptor (beta chain) comes out of a study of blood T cell repertoires in COVID-19. Study in general: Material from acute and convalescent COVID-19 was sourced from the United States, Italy and Spain. Sources were T cells, B-cell-depleted T cells, or PBMCs; the material itself was cDNA or gDNA.

Germline CDR1 reads WNHNN; CDR2 reads SYGVQD (reference sequence). This CDR3 region has 15 residues. V shed 0 bases, J shed 3 bases, and the junction held 1 base outside the gene matches. As originally analysed: Estimated nucleated cell counts came from reference gene primer amplification. This table comes from immunoSEQ multiplex PCR, and its TCRdb copy is limited to in-frame clones, with some not included. V, J and clone size are taken as reported in that table, and D and trimming were inferred from the DNA itself. This table has 200,000 to 250,000 clones, roughly 83% appearing once. V is TRBV10-1 and J is TRBJ2-5; TRBD2 agrees at 10 bases. This TCR was recovered from a woman aged 45-60 years with acute or convalescent COVID-19. The sequenced sample was peripheral blood. The CDR3 DNA reads TGCGCCAGCAGTGAGTCCACTAGCGGGGAAGAGACCCAGTACTTC. Protein sequence: CASSESTSGEETQYF.